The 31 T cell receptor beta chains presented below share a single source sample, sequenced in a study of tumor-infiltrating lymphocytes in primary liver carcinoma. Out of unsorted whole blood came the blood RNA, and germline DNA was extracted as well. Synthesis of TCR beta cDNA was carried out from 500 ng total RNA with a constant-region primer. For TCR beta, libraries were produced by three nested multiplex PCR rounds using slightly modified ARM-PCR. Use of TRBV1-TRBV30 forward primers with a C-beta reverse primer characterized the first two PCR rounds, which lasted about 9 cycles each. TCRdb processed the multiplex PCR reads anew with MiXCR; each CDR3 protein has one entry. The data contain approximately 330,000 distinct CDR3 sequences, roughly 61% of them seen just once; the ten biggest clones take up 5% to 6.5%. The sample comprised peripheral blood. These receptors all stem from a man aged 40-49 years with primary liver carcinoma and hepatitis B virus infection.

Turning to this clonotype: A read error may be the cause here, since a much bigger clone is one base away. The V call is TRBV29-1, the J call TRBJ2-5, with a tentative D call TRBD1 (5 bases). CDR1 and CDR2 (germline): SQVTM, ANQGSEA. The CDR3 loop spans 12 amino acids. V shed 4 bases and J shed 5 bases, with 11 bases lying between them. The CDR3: CSVGRVRETQYF. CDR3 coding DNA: TGCAGCGTTGGCAGGGTGCGGGAGACCCAGTACTTC.

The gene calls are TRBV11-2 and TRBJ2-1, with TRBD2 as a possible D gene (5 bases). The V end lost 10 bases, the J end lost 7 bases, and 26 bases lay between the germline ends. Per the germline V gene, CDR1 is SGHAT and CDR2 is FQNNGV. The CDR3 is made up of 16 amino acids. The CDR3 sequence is CANSYTSGRVGNEQFF. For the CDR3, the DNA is TGTGCCAACAGTTATACGAGTGGGAGAGTTGGGAATGAGCAGTTCTTC.

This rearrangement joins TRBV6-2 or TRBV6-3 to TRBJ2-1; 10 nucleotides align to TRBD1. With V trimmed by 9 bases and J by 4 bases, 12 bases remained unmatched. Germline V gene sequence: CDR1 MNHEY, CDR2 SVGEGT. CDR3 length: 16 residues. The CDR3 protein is CASYSDDRGPYNEQFF. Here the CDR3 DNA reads TGTGCCAGTTATTCCGACGACAGGGGGCCATACAATGAGCAGTTCTTC.

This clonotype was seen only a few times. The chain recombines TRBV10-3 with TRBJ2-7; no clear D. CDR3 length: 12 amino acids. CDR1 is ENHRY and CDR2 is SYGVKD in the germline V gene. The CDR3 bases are TGTGACATGAGTGAAGACGGGCAAGAGCAGTACTTC. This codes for CDMSEDGQEQYF.

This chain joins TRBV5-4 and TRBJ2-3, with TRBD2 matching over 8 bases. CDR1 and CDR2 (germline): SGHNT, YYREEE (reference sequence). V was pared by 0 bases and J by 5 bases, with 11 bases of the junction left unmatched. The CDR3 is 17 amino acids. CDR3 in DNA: TGTGCCAGCAGCTTGGGGCCGGGAGGGGAGCGCATAGATACGCAGTATTTT. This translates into CASSLGPGGERIDTQYF. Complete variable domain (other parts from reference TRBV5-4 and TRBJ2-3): ETGVTQSPTHLIKTRGQQVTLRCSSQSGHNTVSWYQQALGQGPQFIFQYYREEENGRGNFPPRFSGLQFPNYSSELNVNALELDDSALYLCASSLGPGGERIDTQYFGPGTRLTVL.

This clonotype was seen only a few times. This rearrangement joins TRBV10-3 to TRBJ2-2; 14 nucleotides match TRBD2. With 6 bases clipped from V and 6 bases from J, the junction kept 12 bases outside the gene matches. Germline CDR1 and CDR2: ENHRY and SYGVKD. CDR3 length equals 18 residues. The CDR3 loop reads CAIRPGTSGSFFAGELFF. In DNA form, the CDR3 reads TGTGCCATCAGGCCCGGGACTAGCGGGAGTTTTTTCGCCGGGGAGCTGTTTTTT.

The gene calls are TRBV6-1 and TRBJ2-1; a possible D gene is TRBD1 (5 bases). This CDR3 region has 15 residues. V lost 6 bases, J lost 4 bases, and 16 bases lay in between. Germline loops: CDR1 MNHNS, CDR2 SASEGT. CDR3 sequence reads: CASRRDRNSYNEQFF. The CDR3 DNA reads TGTGCCAGCAGGAGAGACAGAAACTCGTACAATGAGCAGTTCTTC.

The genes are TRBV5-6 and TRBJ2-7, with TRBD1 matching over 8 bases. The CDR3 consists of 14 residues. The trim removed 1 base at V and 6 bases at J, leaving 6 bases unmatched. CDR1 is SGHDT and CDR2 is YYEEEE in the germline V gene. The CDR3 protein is CASSLLVGTGEQYF. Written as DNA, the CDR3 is TGTGCCAGCAGCTTGCTGGTAGGGACAGGCGAGCAGTACTTC.

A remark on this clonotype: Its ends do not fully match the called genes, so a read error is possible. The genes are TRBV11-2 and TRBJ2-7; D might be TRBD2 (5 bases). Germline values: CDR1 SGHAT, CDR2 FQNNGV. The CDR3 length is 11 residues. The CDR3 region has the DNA TGCGCCAGCAGCTTGACCGGGGAGCGGTACTTC. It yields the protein CASSLTGERYF. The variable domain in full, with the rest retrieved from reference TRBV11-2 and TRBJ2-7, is EAGVAQSPRYKIIEKRQSVAFWCNPISGHATLYWYQQILGQGPKLLIQFQNNGVVDDSQLPKDRFSAERLKGVDSTLKIQPAKLEDSAVYLCASSLTGERYFGPGTRLTVT.

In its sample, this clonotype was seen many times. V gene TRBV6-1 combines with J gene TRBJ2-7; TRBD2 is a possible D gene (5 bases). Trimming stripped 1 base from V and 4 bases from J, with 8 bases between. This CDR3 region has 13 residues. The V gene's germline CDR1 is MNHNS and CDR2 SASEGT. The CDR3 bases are TGTGCCAGCAGTGAAGGGACTCCATACGAGCAGTACTTC. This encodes CASSEGTPYEQYF.

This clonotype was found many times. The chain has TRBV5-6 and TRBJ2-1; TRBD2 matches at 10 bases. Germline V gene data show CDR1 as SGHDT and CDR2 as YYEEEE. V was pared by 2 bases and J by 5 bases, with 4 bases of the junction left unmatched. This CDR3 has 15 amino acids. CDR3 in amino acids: CASSFLAGADNEQFF. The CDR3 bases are TGTGCCAGCAGCTTCCTAGCGGGAGCAGACAATGAGCAGTTCTTC.

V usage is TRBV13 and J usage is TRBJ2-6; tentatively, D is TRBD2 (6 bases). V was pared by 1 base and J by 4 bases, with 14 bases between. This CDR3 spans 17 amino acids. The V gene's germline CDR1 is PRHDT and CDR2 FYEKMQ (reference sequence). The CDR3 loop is CASSLAGRGRGANVLTF. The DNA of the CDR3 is TGTGCCAGCAGCTTAGCGGGCCGGGGGAGAGGGGCCAACGTCCTGACTTTC.

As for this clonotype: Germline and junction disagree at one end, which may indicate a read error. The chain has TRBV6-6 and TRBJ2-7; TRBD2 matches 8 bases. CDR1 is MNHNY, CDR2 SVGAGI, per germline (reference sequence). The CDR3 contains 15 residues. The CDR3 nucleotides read TGTGCCAGCAGTCTGGGACTAGGGGGAACCTACGAGCAATACTTC. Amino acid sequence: CASSLGLGGTYEQYF.

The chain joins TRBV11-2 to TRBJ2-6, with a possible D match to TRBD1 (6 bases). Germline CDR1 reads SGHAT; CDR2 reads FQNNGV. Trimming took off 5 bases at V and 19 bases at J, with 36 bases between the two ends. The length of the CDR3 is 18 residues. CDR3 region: CASSRLLQGLPGANAPTF. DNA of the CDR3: TGTGCCAGCAGCCGCCTATTACAGGGATTACCTGGGGCCAACGCCCCAACTTTC.

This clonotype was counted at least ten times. The CDR3 reads CASSLPRQGKNIQYF. CDR3 nucleotides: TGTGCCAGCAGCTTACCAAGACAGGGGAAAAACATTCAGTACTTC. V usage is TRBV11-2 and J usage is TRBJ2-4; 8 positions match TRBD1. After removal of 2 bases from V and 4 bases from J, the junction contained 4 bases not matched to a gene. CDR1 SGHAT and CDR2 FQNNGV come from the germline V gene. The CDR3 totals 15 residues.

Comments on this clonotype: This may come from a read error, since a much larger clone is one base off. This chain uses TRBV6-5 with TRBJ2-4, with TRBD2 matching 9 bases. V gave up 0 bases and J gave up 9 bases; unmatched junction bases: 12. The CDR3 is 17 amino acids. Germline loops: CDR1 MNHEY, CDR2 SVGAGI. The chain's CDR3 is CASSYSSGSRMGSIQYF. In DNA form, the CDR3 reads TGTGCCAGCAGTTACTCTAGCGGGAGTAGAATGGGGAGCATTCAGTACTTC.

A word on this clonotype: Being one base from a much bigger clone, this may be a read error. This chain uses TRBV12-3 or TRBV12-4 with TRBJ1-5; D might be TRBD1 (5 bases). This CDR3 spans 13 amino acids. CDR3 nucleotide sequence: TGTGCCAGCAGTAGGGACGTGGGTCAGCCCCAGGATTTT. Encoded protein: CASSRDVGQPQDF.

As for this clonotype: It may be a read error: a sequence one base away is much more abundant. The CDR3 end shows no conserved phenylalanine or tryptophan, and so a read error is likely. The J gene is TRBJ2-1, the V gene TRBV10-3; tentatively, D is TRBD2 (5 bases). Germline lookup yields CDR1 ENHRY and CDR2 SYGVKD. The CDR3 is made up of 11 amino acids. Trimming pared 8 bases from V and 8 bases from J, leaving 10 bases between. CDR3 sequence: CAIRGSDEQFL. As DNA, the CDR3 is TGTGCCATCCGGGGATCGGATGAGCAGTTCTTG.

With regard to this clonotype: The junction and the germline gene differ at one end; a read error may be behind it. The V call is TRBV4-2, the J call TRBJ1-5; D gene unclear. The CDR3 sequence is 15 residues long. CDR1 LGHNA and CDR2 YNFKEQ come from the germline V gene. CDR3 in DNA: TGTGCCAGCAACCAAGAAGGAGGTGGCAGTCAGCCCCAGCATTTT. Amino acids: CASNQEGGGSQPQHF.

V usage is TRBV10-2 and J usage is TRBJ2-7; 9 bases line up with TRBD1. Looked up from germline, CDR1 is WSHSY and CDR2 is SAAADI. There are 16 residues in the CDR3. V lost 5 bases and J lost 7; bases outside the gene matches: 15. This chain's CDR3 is CASSRSWTGENYEQYF. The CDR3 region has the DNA TGCGCCAGCAGTCGGAGTTGGACAGGGGAGAACTATGAGCAGTACTTC.

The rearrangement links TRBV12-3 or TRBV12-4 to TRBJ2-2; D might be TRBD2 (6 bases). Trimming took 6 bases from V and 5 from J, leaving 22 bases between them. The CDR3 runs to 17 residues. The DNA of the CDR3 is TGTGCCAGCAGCGCCGGGACTCCCGTCATAGGTACCGGGGAGCTGTTTTTT. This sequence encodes CASSAGTPVIGTGELFF.

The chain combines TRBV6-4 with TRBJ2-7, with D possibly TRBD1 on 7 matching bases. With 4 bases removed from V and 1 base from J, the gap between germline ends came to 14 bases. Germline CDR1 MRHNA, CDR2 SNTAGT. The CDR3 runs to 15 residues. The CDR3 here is CASSAESGGSYEQYF. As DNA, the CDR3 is TGTGCCAGCAGTGCCGAATCAGGGGGGTCCTACGAGCAGTACTTC.

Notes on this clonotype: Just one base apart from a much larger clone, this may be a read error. The chain's CDR3 is CVSTTRTGGNYGYTF. Here the CDR3 DNA reads TGTGTCAGCACAACCCGGACAGGGGGCAACTATGGCTACACCTTC. V and J are TRBV6-2 or TRBV6-3 and TRBJ1-2; 11 nucleotides align to TRBD1. There are 15 residues in the CDR3. Germline assignment: CDR1 MNHEY and CDR2 SVGEGT.

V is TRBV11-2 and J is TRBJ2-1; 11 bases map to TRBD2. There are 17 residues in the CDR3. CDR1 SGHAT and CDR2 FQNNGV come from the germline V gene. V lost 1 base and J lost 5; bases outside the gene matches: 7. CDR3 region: CASSLAGLAGGHNEQFF. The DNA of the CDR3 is TGTGCCAGCAGCTTAGCGGGGCTAGCGGGGGGCCACAATGAGCAGTTCTTC.

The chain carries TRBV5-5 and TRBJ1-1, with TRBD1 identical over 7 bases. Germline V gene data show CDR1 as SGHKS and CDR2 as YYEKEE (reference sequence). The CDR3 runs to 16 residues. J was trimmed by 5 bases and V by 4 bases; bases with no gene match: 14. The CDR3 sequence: CASSPDPRPRGTEAFF. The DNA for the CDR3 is TGTGCCAGCAGCCCCGACCCCAGGCCCAGGGGGACTGAAGCTTTCTTT.

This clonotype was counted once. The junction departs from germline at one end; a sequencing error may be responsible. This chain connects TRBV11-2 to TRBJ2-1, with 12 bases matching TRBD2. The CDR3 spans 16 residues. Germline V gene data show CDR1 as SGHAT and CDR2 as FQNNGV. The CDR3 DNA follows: TGTACCAGCAGCGAAATCGGACTAGCGGGAAACAATGAGCAGTTCTTC. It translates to CTSSEIGLAGNNEQFF.

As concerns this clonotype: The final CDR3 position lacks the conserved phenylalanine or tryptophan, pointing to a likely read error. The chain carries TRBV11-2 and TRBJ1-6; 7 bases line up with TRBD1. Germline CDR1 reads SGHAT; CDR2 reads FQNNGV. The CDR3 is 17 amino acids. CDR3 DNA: TGTGCCAGCTGCTTAAGGCCCCCCCGACAGGGTAATTCACCCCTCCACTCT. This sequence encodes CASCLRPPRQGNSPLHS.

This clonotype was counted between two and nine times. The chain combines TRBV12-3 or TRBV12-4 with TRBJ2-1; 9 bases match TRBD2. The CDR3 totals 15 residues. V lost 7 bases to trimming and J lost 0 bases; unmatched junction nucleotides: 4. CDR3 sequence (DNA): TGTGCCAGCATCCAACTAGCGGGCTCCTACAATGAGCAGTTCTTC. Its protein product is CASIQLAGSYNEQFF.

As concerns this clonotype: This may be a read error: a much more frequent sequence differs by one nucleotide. CDR3 nucleotide sequence: TGTGCCAGCAGTGTCGGTGGCGATCACCCCCAGCATTTT. Amino acids: CASSVGGDHPQHF. V and J are TRBV6-1 and TRBJ1-5; D call uncertain. This CDR3 is 13 amino acids long. CDR1 and CDR2 from the germline V gene are MNHNS and SASEGT.

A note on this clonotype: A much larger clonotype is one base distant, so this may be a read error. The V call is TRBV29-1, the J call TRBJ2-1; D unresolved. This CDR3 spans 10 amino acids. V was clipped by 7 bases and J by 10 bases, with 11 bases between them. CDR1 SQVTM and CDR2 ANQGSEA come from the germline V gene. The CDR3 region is CSGKSQEQFF. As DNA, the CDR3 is TGCAGCGGTAAAAGTCAAGAGCAGTTCTTC.

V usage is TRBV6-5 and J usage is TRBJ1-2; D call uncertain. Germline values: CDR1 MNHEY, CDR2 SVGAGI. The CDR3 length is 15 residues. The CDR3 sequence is CASSSHNRAYYGYTF. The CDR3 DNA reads TGTGCTAGCTCCTCTCATAATCGTGCCTACTATGGCTACACCTTC.